One and the same sample provided the 12 T cell receptor beta chains below, sequenced in a study of technical replicates of blood from a handful of donors. The method was immunoSEQ multiplex PCR; TCRdb's version includes in-frame clones alone and lacks a portion of them. This sample yields tens of thousands of clones, of which 93% are seen a single time; roughly 0.25% belongs to the top ten. Input material: T cells isolated from PBMCs. All receptors come from a human donor in good health.

V gene TRBV14 combines with J gene TRBJ2-7, with 9 positions matching TRBD2. CDR1 is SGHDN, CDR2 FVKESK, per germline. With V trimmed by 2 bases and J by 7 bases, 21 bases remained unmatched. CDR3 length: 19 amino acids. The CDR3 coding sequence is TGTGCCAGCAGCCAACCCTACGCGCGGGGGGGCCGGGGGTCCGATGAGCAGTACTTC. Its translation is CASSQPYARGGRGSDEQYF.

This chain connects TRBV5-8 to TRBJ2-7; maybe TRBD1 (5 bases). With 6 bases removed from V and 6 bases from J, the gap between germline ends came to 10 bases. The CDR3 is made up of 11 amino acids. Germline lookup yields CDR1 SGHTS and CDR2 YDEGEE. CDR3 nucleotide sequence: TGTGCCAGCACCCCTGGGGCCGAGCAGTACTTC. Encoded protein: CASTPGAEQYF.

J is TRBJ2-7 and V is TRBV7-6, with TRBD1 matching 11 bases. The CDR3 is 13 amino acids. Germline V lookup: CDR1 SGHVS, CDR2 FNYEAQ. Trimming at V came to 6 bases and at J to 5 bases, leaving 3 bases not matched to a gene. For the CDR3, the DNA is TGTGCCAGCAGAGGACAGGGGGCCGACGAGCAGTACTTC. It specifies CASRGQGADEQYF.

The rearrangement joins TRBV5-1 to TRBJ2-2; D is possibly TRBD2 (7 bases). V was clipped by 1 base and J by 3 bases, with 16 bases between them. The CDR3 has 17 residues. Looked up from germline, CDR1 is SGHRS and CDR2 is YFSETQ. CDR3 residues: CASSLYFRGGDTGELFF. The CDR3, as DNA: TGCGCCAGCAGCTTGTATTTTAGGGGGGGCGACACCGGGGAGCTGTTTTTT.

The chain is built from TRBV5-1 and TRBJ2-7; tentatively, D is TRBD1 (6 bases). Germline-derived CDR1 and CDR2 are SGHRS and YFSETQ. The V gene lost 0 bases and the J gene lost 6 bases, with 13 bases spanning the gap. The length of the CDR3 is 14 residues. CDR3 sequence (DNA): TGCGCCAGCAGCTTGGAATCCCGGGACATCGAGCAGTACTTC. Amino acid sequence: CASSLESRDIEQYF.

The chain carries TRBV29-1 and TRBJ2-7; maybe TRBD1 (5 bases). Germline lookup yields CDR1 SQVTM and CDR2 ANQGSEA. This CDR3 is 14 amino acids long. V lost 7 bases and J lost 2, with 18 bases in between. This CDR3 reads CSAEGIGAPYEQYF. The CDR3 nucleotides read TGCAGCGCCGAAGGGATAGGGGCCCCCTACGAGCAGTACTTC.

The gene calls are TRBV7-8 and TRBJ2-5; TRBD2 agrees at 12 bases. This CDR3 has 17 residues. With V trimmed by 2 bases and J by 3 bases, 7 bases remained unmatched. The germline gives CDR1 SGHVS, CDR2 FQNEAQ. The CDR3 is CASSLFLAGGPEETQYF. CDR3 DNA sequence: TGTGCCAGCAGCTTATTCCTAGCGGGGGGGCCCGAAGAGACCCAGTACTTC. The variable domain in full, completed from reference TRBV7-8 and TRBJ2-5, reads GAGVSQSPRYKVAKRGQDVALRCDPISGHVSLFWYQQALGQGPEFLTYFQNEAQLDKSGLPSDRFFAERPEGSVSTLKIQRTQQEDSAVYLCASSLFLAGGPEETQYFGPGTRLLVL.

The gene calls are TRBV5-4 and TRBJ2-7; D ambiguous. Trimming left V 2 bases short and J 5 bases short, with 5 bases between. CDR3 length: 11 residues. CDR1 is SGHNT, CDR2 YYREEE, per germline (reference sequence). This chain's CDR3 is CASSFYHEQYF. The CDR3 DNA reads TGTGCCAGCAGCTTTTATCACGAGCAGTACTTC.

The CDR3 loop reads CASSLSIRGYSTDSPLHF. The CDR3 DNA reads as TGTGCCAGCAGTTTATCTATCAGGGGGTACAGCACCGATTCACCCCTCCACTTT. The chain recombines TRBV27 with TRBJ1-6; 7 nucleotides line up with TRBD1. V was pared by 0 bases and J by 8 bases, with 13 bases of the junction left unmatched. Germline CDR1 reads MNHEY; CDR2 reads SMNVEV (reference sequence). The CDR3 runs to 18 residues.

The V and J genes are TRBV7-9 and TRBJ2-1; TRBD2 might be the D (5 bases). Trimming pared 1 base from V and 9 bases from J, leaving 10 bases between. CDR1 SEHNR and CDR2 FQNEAQ come from the germline V gene (reference sequence). This CDR3 comprises 13 residues. In nucleotides, the CDR3 is TGTGCCAGCAGCTTAGGATCGGGGAGTGAGCAGTTCTTC. This gives the protein CASSLGSGSEQFF.

The chain carries TRBV19 and TRBJ2-7; a weak D match, TRBD1 (5 bases). Trimming removed 2 bases at V and 7 bases at J, with 18 bases between. Germline V CDR1 and CDR2: LNHDA, SQIVND (reference sequence). This CDR3 region has 15 residues. CDR3 nucleotide sequence: TGTGCCAGTAGTATAACACGAAAGACAGAGGAGGAGCAGTACTTC. Translated, it gives CASSITRKTEEEQYF.

This clone has more than one count but fewer than ten. This sequence joins TRBV2 and TRBJ2-7, with D possibly matching TRBD2 (6 bases). In germline, CDR1 is SNHLY, CDR2 FYNNEI. Trimming took off 6 bases at V and 3 bases at J, with 18 bases between the two ends. The length of the CDR3 is 15 residues. The CDR3 spells CASRVPGASNYEQYF. CDR3 nucleotide sequence: TGTGCCAGCAGGGTACCGGGAGCTTCTAACTACGAGCAGTACTTC.